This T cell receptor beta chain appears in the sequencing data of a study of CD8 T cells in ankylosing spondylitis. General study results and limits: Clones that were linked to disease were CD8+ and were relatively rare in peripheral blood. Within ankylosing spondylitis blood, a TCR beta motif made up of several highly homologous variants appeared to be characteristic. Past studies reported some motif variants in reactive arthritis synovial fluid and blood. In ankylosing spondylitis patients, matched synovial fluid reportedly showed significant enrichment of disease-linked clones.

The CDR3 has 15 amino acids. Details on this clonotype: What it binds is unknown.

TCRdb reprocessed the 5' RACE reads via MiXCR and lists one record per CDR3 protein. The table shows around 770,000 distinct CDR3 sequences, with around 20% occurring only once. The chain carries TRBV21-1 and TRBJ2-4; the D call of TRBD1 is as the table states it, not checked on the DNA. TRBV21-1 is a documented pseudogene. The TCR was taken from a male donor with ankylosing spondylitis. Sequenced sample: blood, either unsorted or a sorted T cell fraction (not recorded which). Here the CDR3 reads CASSTAGWAKNIQYF. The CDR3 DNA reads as TGTGCCAGCAGCACCGCAGGGTGGGCCAAAAACATTCAGTACTTC.